This T cell receptor beta chain originates from a study of T cell responses to AZD1222 COVID-19 vaccine. Whole-study findings and limits: Spike-specific TCR breadth rose after two AZD1222 doses, and depth rose as well. Donor demographics were predominantly white British with a female majority; clonal diversity may be underestimated.

Trimming at V came to 6 bases and at J to 1 base, leaving 3 bases not matched to a gene. CDR3 length: 15 residues. Looked up from germline, CDR1 is MNHEY and CDR2 is SVGAGI. Concerning this clone: Its cognate antigen is unknown.

Measured with immunoSEQ multiplex PCR; TCRdb has only the in-frame clones, and not every one. The top ten clones hold more than 9.5% of a sample with around 99,000 clones, around 90% of them seen once. This chain connects TRBV6-5 to TRBJ2-1; TRBD2 matches at 10 bases. The specimen comprised peripheral blood, sampled on day 0 of AZD1222 vaccination. This TCR derives from an adult in good health. CDR3 DNA: TGTGCCAGCAGGCCGGGACTAGCGTCCTACAATGAGCAGTTCTTC. It encodes CASRPGLASYNEQFF.